Reported below is one T cell receptor beta chain. The data belong to a study of blood T cell repertoires in COVID-19. Overall study context: T cells, B-cell-depleted T cells, or PBMCs provided the cDNA or gDNA that served as material.

The protocol was immunoSEQ multiplex PCR, while the TCRdb copy is restricted to in-frame clones and leaves out a portion. The sample includes approximately 250,000 clones, around 84% seen only once; the top ten take around 4%. The germline gives CDR1 KGHSH, CDR2 LQKENI. Trimming shortened V by 6 bases and J by 0 bases, and 12 bases separated the two germline ends. CDR3 size: 14 residues. The TCR sequence derives from a man between 60 and 75 years old with acute or convalescent COVID-19. The gene calls are TRBV18 and TRBJ2-7; D possibly corresponds to TRBD2 (5 bases). The sample was peripheral blood. CDR3 coding DNA: TGTGCCAGCTCCCCGGGATCAAGCTCCTACGAGCAGTACTTC. This sequence encodes CASSPGSSSYEQYF.